The source of this T cell receptor beta chain is a study of regulatory T cells in long-lasting Graves disease. About the study: Antithyroid drugs had been taken under 3 months by newly diagnosed Graves' patients. Whole-study results and caveats: Segments TRBV28, TRBJ1-2 and TRBJ2-5 showed preferential usage in persistent disease. Authors noted too few samples as a limitation.

To make TCR beta libraries, researchers used iRepertoire HTBI primers and Arm-PCR of CDR3 regions. TCRdb used MiXCR to reprocess the multiplex PCR reads, holding one entry per CDR3 protein. Of roughly 610,000 distinct CDR3 sequences listed, 16% are singletons. Germline-derived CDR1 and CDR2 are MNHEY and SMNVEV (reference sequence). Unmatched junction bases numbered 7, after V lost 1 base and J lost 5 bases. There are 16 residues in the CDR3. Sample time point: newly diagnosed GD, antithyroid drugs for less than 3 months. With RNA extracted from PBMCs as input, the TCR library was made. There are many counts of this clonotype. Its antigen is not identified. The data were also submitted as part of a second study, on T cells in Graves' hyperthyroidism and ophthalmopathy. That source reports: Patients showing uncontrolled infection, other autoimmune disease, pregnancy or lactation were ineligible.

The sequences come from peripheral blood mononuclear cells (PBMCs), collected at new diagnosis, from a patient treated with antithyroid drugs. The rearrangement joins TRBV27 to TRBJ2-3; 9 bases fit TRBD2. This sequence originates from a woman in her twenties or thirties with Graves disease. CDR3 region: CASSLLAGGPIDTQYF. CDR3 bases: TGTGCCAGCAGTTTATTGGCGGGAGGGCCTATAGATACGCAGTATTTT.